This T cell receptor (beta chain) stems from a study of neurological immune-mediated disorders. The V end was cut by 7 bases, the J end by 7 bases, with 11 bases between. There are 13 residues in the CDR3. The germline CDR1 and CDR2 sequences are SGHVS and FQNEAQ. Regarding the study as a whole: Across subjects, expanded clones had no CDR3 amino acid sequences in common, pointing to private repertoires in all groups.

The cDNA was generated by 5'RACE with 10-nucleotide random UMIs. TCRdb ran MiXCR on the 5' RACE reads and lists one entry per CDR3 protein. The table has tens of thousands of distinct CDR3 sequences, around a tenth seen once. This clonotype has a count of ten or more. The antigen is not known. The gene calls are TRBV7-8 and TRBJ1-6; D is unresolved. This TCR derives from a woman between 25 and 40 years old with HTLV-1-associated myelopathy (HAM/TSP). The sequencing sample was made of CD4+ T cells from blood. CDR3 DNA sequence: TGTGCCAGCACCCGGATTGGGAATTCACCCCTCCACTTT. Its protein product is CASTRIGNSPLHF.